The subject of this entry is one TCR beta chain. Antigen unknown. The data derive from a study of CD8+ T cells in alopecia areata. Study-level findings and limits: In scalp, tofacitinib significantly decreased clonality and expanded CD8+ clones among the top 100.

Germline trimming cut 1 base from V and 4 bases from J; bases unmatched to any gene: 9. The CDR3 contains 16 residues. Looked up from germline, CDR1 is MGHRA and CDR2 is YSYEKL. The treatment: oral pan-JAK inhibitor, 5-10 mg twice daily. Isolation of CD4+ and CD8+ T cells from PBMCs was achieved by sorting. Extracted RNA was reverse transcribed into cDNA, the sequencing template. Using immunoSEQ multiplex PCR, the repertoire was profiled, and TCRdb retains in-frame clones only, with some absent. Of roughly 140,000 clones in the sample, around 82% were seen once. This chain uses TRBV4-1 with TRBJ2-7; 8 bases fit TRBD1. Sequenced here: CD8+ T cells sorted from blood, sampled at week 4, from a patient treated with tofacitinib. The receptor's source is a human donor with alopecia areata. This chain's CDR3 is CASSQVGTGGDYEQYF. CDR3 coding DNA: TGCGCCAGCAGCCAAGTGGGGACAGGCGGGGATTACGAGCAGTACTTC.